The clone carrying this TCR beta chain was detected ten times or more. Its antigen is as yet unknown. The CDR3 is 13 amino acids. Between the trimmed V and J ends, which lost 5 bases and 3 bases, there was a span of 12 bases. Germline V gives CDR1 SGHTS, CDR2 YDEGEE. Researchers amplified the TCR beta CDR3 regions from RNA transcripts. The HTBI primer set was used in a first-round RT-PCR of the TCR CDR3. TCRdb analysed the multiplex PCR reads with MiXCR anew, one entry per CDR3 protein. The sample yields nearly 600,000 distinct CDR3 sequences, 12% to 15% seen once. The entry originates in a study of T cells in Graves' hyperthyroidism and ophthalmopathy. General study findings and limits: Blood also carried most thyroid clonotypes expanded above 0.001.

The sample was blood. This clonotype was sampled from a woman aged 18-29 years with Graves' ophthalmopathy. The genes are TRBV5-8 and TRBJ2-7; TRBD2 might be the D (5 bases). The CDR3, as DNA: TGTGCCAGCAGGCCCGGGATCCTCTACGAGCAGTACTTC. Encoded protein: CASRPGILYEQYF. Variable domain in full (rest from reference TRBV5-8 and TRBJ2-7): EAGVTQSPTHLIKTRGQQATLRCSPISGHTSVYWYQQALGLGLQFLLWYDEGEERNRGNFPPRFSGRQFPNYSSELNVNALELEDSALYLCASRPGILYEQYFGPGTRLTVT.